The 31 T cell receptor beta chains below were found in one sample sequenced in a study of blood T cell repertoires in COVID-19. This table comes from immunoSEQ multiplex PCR, and its TCRdb copy is limited to in-frame clones, with some not included. The table includes about 160,000 clones, around four fifths detected once. Input material: PBMCs or T cells enriched from blood (not recorded which). The source is a woman in her forties or fifties in a cohort exposed to, infected with or recovered from COVID-19 (not recorded which).

Points on this clone: The DNA is omitted, as the CDR3 cannot be located on it reliably, and the CDR3 follows TCRdb's listing. The J gene is TRBJ2-1, the V gene TRBV12-1; the table's D call of TRBD2 was not tested on the DNA. TRBV12-1 is reported as a pseudogene. The length of the CDR3 is 13 amino acids, counting both ends. CDR3 protein: CASSFGGGSEQFF.

The table lists this clone with a few counts. The V call is TRBV6-2 or TRBV6-3, the J call TRBJ1-1; D might be TRBD1 (5 bases). CDR1 MNHEY and CDR2 SVGEGT come from the germline V gene. The CDR3 is 14 amino acids. Trimming cost V 6 bases and J 4 bases, with 15 bases left between them. The CDR3 sequence is CASSSLGGITEAFF. CDR3 bases: TGTGCCAGCAGCTCCCTCGGGGGAATCACTGAAGCTTTCTTT.

In its sample, this clone was seen once. The chain carries TRBV15 and TRBJ2-1; the match to TRBD1 covers 7 bases. This CDR3 contains 12 residues. CDR1 LNHNV and CDR2 YYDKDF come from the germline V gene (reference sequence). The junction had 2 bases not matched to a gene; V was cut back by 0 bases and J by 12 bases. As DNA, the CDR3 is TGTGCCACCAGCAGAGAGGGACAGATGCAGTTCTTC. Its protein is CATSREGQMQFF.

The chain recombines TRBV5-4 with TRBJ2-3; D is perhaps TRBD2 (5 bases). The CDR3 contains 13 residues. Trimming left V 4 bases short and J 5 bases short, with 11 bases between. Germline CDR1 reads SGHNT; CDR2 reads YYREEE (reference sequence). In DNA form, the CDR3 reads TGTGCCAGCAGCCCCCGAGGGCGAGATACGCAGTATTTT. Translation gives CASSPRGRDTQYF.

CDR3 sequence (DNA): TGTGCCAGACAAGCCCTAAACACTGAAGCTTTCTTT. Its translation is CARQALNTEAFF. This chain joins TRBV30 and TRBJ1-1; D remains ambiguous. V was pared by 8 bases and J by 2 bases, with 12 bases between. Germline assignment: CDR1 GTSNPN and CDR2 SVGIG (reference sequence). CDR3 length: 12 amino acids.

The chain couples TRBV2 to TRBJ2-1, with 14 nucleotides matching TRBD2. This CDR3 has 20 residues. Germline V gives CDR1 SNHLY, CDR2 FYNNEI. V shed 6 bases and J 0 bases; nucleotides not matched to a gene: 13. CDR3 amino acids: CASRPGRTSGRPSSYNEQFF. The CDR3 coding sequence is TGTGCCAGCAGACCTGGACGGACTAGCGGGAGGCCAAGCTCCTACAATGAGCAGTTCTTC.

In this sample, this clone turned up once. The chain carries TRBV3-1 (or the pseudogene TRBV3-2) and TRBJ1-2, with D perhaps TRBD1 (6 bases). Germline V gives CDR1 LGHDT, CDR2 YNNKEL (reference sequence). This CDR3 has 17 residues. V was cut by 4 bases and J by 6 bases, with 24 bases left in between. The CDR3 sequence is CASSPLAVGGLSNGYTF. For the CDR3, the DNA is TGTGCCAGCAGCCCCCTTGCGGTGGGGGGGCTCTCGAATGGCTACACCTTC.

The chain carries TRBV7-9 and TRBJ2-7, with 9 bases lining up with TRBD1. The CDR3 sequence is 16 residues long. Germline V CDR1 and CDR2: SEHNR, FQNEAQ (reference sequence). After removal of 3 bases from V and 5 bases from J, the junction contained 11 bases not matched to a gene. The CDR3 here is CASSFELGTGSNEQYF. The CDR3 DNA reads TGTGCCAGCAGCTTTGAGCTCGGGACAGGGTCGAACGAGCAGTACTTC.

This chain links TRBV19 with TRBJ2-5, with a weak D call TRBD1 (6 bases). Per germline, CDR1 LNHDA and CDR2 SQIVND (reference sequence). Deletions cut 4 bases from V and 2 bases from J, with 8 bases between. This CDR3 has 13 residues. CDR3 DNA sequence: TGTGCCAGTAGTAGCGGACAGCAAGAGACCCAGTACTTC. Protein sequence: CASSSGQQETQYF.

The chain is built from TRBV2 and TRBJ1-5, with D hard to call. The CDR3 has 14 amino acids. V dropped 1 base and J dropped 7 bases, with 11 bases sitting between them. Germline V gives CDR1 SNHLY, CDR2 FYNNEI. The CDR3 sequence is CASSEVQFNQPQHF. The CDR3 bases are TGTGCCAGCAGTGAAGTCCAGTTCAACCAGCCCCAGCATTTT.

This sequence joins TRBV7-9 and TRBJ2-1, with TRBD1 matching over 8 bases. J was trimmed by 5 bases and V by 4 bases; bases with no gene match: 7. This CDR3 comprises 15 residues. Germline assignment: CDR1 SEHNR and CDR2 FQNEAQ (reference sequence). CDR3 sequence reads: CASSSGQGADNEQFF. The CDR3 region has the DNA TGTGCCAGCAGCTCCGGACAGGGAGCCGACAATGAGCAGTTCTTC. The whole variable domain, remainder taken from reference TRBV7-9 and TRBJ2-1, is DTGVSQNPRHKITKRGQNVTFRCDPISEHNRLYWYRQTLGQGPEFLTYFQNEAQLEKSRLLSDRFSAERPKGSFSTLEIQRTEQGDSAMYLCASSSGQGADNEQFFGPGTRLTVL.

This chain joins TRBV6-5 and TRBJ2-2; D is possibly TRBD1 (5 bases). The germline gives CDR1 MNHEY, CDR2 SVGAGI. Trimming cost V 8 bases and J 8 bases, with 15 bases left between them. The CDR3 has 13 amino acids. The CDR3 region is CASGADWSGELFF. The CDR3 nucleotides read TGTGCCAGCGGGGCCGACTGGTCGGGGGAGCTGTTTTTT.

The rearrangement links TRBV3-1 (or the pseudogene TRBV3-2) to TRBJ2-7; a weak D match, TRBD1 (5 bases). The V gene lost 1 base and the J gene lost 6 bases, with 13 bases spanning the gap. Germline-derived CDR1 and CDR2 are LGHDT and YNNKEL (reference sequence). The CDR3 sequence is 14 residues long. CDR3 sequence (DNA): TGTGCCAGCAGCCAAGCAGGGTTTCCTGGCGAGCAGTACTTC. Protein sequence: CASSQAGFPGEQYF.

CDR3 sequence: CASSPTGGNTEAFF. For the CDR3, the DNA is TGTGCCAGCTCACCGACAGGGGGCAACACTGAAGCTTTCTTT. This chain links TRBV18 with TRBJ1-1; 10 bases fit TRBD1. In germline, CDR1 is KGHSH, CDR2 LQKENI. The V and J ends lost 3 bases and 2 bases, in that order; junction bases with no gene match: 0. This CDR3 is 14 amino acids long. Combining the CDR3 with reference TRBV18 and TRBJ1-1 gives the whole variable domain NAGVMQNPRHLVRRRGQEARLRCSPMKGHSHVYWYRQLPEEGLKFMVYLQKENIIDESGMPKERFSAEFPKEGPSILRIQQVVRGDSAAYFCASSPTGGNTEAFFGQGTRLTVV.

J is TRBJ2-7 and V is TRBV6-5; TRBD1 agrees at 9 bases. The V segment lost 6 bases and the J segment 6 bases; nucleotides outside the gene matches: 6. Germline CDR1 is MNHEY and CDR2 is SVGAGI. The length of the CDR3 is 13 residues. CDR3 residues: CASRRDRVSEQYF. The CDR3 region has the DNA TGTGCCAGCAGACGGGACAGGGTGAGCGAGCAGTACTTC.

This chain connects TRBV24-1 to TRBJ2-3; no definite D call. The V gene's germline CDR1 is KGHDR and CDR2 SFDVKD. Trimming cost V 8 bases and J 1 base, with 18 bases left between them. This CDR3 has 16 amino acids. The CDR3: CATMSVGASGTDTQYF. In DNA form, the CDR3 reads TGTGCCACCATGTCGGTAGGCGCAAGCGGCACAGATACGCAGTATTTT.

The V call is TRBV19, the J call TRBJ2-3, with D possibly matching TRBD2 (6 bases). Looked up from germline, CDR1 is LNHDA and CDR2 is SQIVND (reference sequence). V shed 1 base and J shed 2 bases, with 25 bases lying between them. The CDR3 is made up of 20 amino acids. The CDR3 loop is CASSIGIGVWRDSYTDTQYF. The CDR3 region has the DNA TGTGCCAGTAGTATAGGCATAGGGGTCTGGAGGGATTCCTACACAGATACGCAGTATTTT.

The chain is built from TRBV28 and TRBJ2-7, with D tentatively TRBD2 (7 bases). Germline CDR1 is MDHEN and CDR2 is SYDVKM. Trimming cost V 3 bases and J 1 base, with 16 bases left between them. The CDR3 consists of 16 residues. In DNA form, the CDR3 reads TGTGCCAGCAGTTTTCAGCGGGGACATTATTCCTACGAGCAGTACTTC. Translation gives CASSFQRGHYSYEQYF. The variable domain in full, with the rest retrieved from reference TRBV28 and TRBJ2-7, is DVKVTQSSRYLVKRTGEKVFLECVQDMDHENMFWYRQDPGLGLRLIYFSYDVKMKEKGDIPEGYSVSREKKERFSLILESASTNQTSMYLCASSFQRGHYSYEQYFGPGTRLTVT.

The chain carries TRBV6-2 or TRBV6-3 and TRBJ1-5; 8 nucleotides line up with TRBD1. Germline CDR1 is MNHEY and CDR2 is SVGEGT. V lost 2 bases, J lost 6 bases, and 9 bases stayed unmatched. This CDR3 is built from 16 residues. DNA for the CDR3: TGTGCCAGCAGTTACAACCAGGGGGCACCGGGTCAGCCCCAGCATTTT. Its translation: CASSYNQGAPGQPQHF.

The chain uses TRBV10-2 and TRBJ2-5, with TRBD2 matching 9 bases. CDR1 and CDR2 from the germline V gene are WSHSY and SAAADI. This CDR3 has 14 residues. After removal of 5 bases from V and 8 bases from J, the junction contained 9 bases not matched to a gene. The CDR3 bases are TGCGCCAGCAGTCCGAGCGGGAGGAAGACAACCCAGTACTTC. This translates into CASSPSGRKTTQYF.

The V gene is TRBV27, the J gene TRBJ1-6, with 9 bases that match TRBD1. With 5 bases clipped from V and 8 bases from J, the junction kept 10 bases outside the gene matches. The length of the CDR3 is 16 residues. The germline CDR1 and CDR2 sequences are MNHEY and SMNVEV (reference sequence). In DNA form, the CDR3 reads TGTGCCAGCAGTGGGGACCCGGGACAGGGCGATTCACCCCTCCACTTT. Its translation: CASSGDPGQGDSPLHF.

This chain joins TRBV7-2 and TRBJ1-5; 7 bases match TRBD1. Unmatched junction bases numbered 9, after V lost 5 bases and J lost 5 bases. The CDR3 contains 15 residues. Germline V gene lookup returns CDR1 SGHTA and CDR2 FQGNSA. In DNA form, the CDR3 reads TGTGCCAGCAGCCCCCGAGGAGGGGGCGATCAGCCCCAGCATTTT. Protein product: CASSPRGGGDQPQHF.

The chain combines TRBV5-4 with TRBJ1-6, with 9 nucleotides matching TRBD1. The CDR3 is 14 amino acids. Per germline, CDR1 SGHNT and CDR2 YYREEE (reference sequence). The ends lost 4 bases at V and 10 bases at J; junction bases unmatched: 6. Written as DNA, the CDR3 is TGTGCCAGCAGCGTCACAGGGGGCGAGTCACCCCTCCACTTT. It codes for CASSVTGGESPLHF.

This chain uses TRBV20-1 with TRBJ2-1; no reliable D call. Trimming removed 6 bases from V and 8 bases from J, with 11 bases in between. Germline CDR1 reads DFQATT; CDR2 reads SNEGSKA (reference sequence). This CDR3 has 11 amino acids. CDR3 amino acids: CSAAAADEQFF. The CDR3 DNA reads as TGCAGTGCCGCCGCGGCCGATGAGCAGTTCTTC.

V is TRBV27 and J is TRBJ1-3; TRBD1 matches 7 bases. The germline gives CDR1 MNHEY, CDR2 SMNVEV (reference sequence). Trimming took 5 bases from V and 1 from J; bases not matched to a gene: 2. CDR3 length: 14 residues. The CDR3 reads CASSPRGSGNTIYF. The CDR3 bases are TGTGCCAGCAGTCCCAGGGGGTCTGGAAACACCATATATTTT.

The chain has TRBV19 and TRBJ2-1; D ambiguous. Trimming stripped 1 base from V and 2 bases from J, with 12 bases between. The CDR3 sequence is 16 residues long. Germline-derived CDR1 and CDR2 are LNHDA and SQIVND (reference sequence). CDR3 region: CASSIVRGSPYNEQFF. For the CDR3, the DNA is TGTGCCAGTAGTATAGTTCGTGGTAGTCCCTACAATGAGCAGTTCTTC.

This chain connects TRBV6-2 or TRBV6-3 to TRBJ2-2, with D unclear. With 4 bases removed from V and 7 bases from J, the gap between germline ends came to 7 bases. Germline CDR1 reads MNHEY; CDR2 reads SVGEGT. The CDR3 is 12 residues long. CDR3 sequence: CASSSVVGELFF. In nucleotides, the CDR3 is TGTGCCAGCAGTTCGGTGGTCGGGGAGCTGTTTTTT.

V and J are TRBV29-1 and TRBJ2-7; unclear D gene. V dropped 6 bases and J dropped 4 bases, with 19 bases sitting between them. CDR3 length: 14 amino acids. The germline CDR1 and CDR2 sequences are SQVTM and ANQGSEA. CDR3: CSVVSGLRSYEQYF. The CDR3 nucleotides are TGCAGCGTCGTATCTGGGCTTCGGTCGTACGAGCAGTACTTC.

The gene calls are TRBV24-1 and TRBJ2-3; no firm D call. V lost 9 bases and J lost 6, with 9 bases in between. Germline V gene lookup returns CDR1 KGHDR and CDR2 SFDVKD. This CDR3 contains 11 residues. CDR3: CATGWADTQYF. The CDR3 region has the DNA TGTGCCACCGGCTGGGCGGATACGCAGTATTTT.

This clone was observed once. DNA for the CDR3: TGCAGCGTTACAAAAGGTGGCAGGGGCAAGTTCTTC. Its protein is CSVTKGGRGKFF. This rearrangement joins TRBV29-1 to TRBJ2-1, with D maybe TRBD1 (6 bases). V was pared by 5 bases and J by 14 bases, with 19 bases between. The CDR3 is made up of 12 amino acids. CDR1 is SQVTM, CDR2 ANQGSEA, per germline.

The rearrangement uses TRBV6-6 and TRBJ2-1; tentative D call: TRBD2 (6 bases). Germline loops: CDR1 MNHNY, CDR2 SVGAGI (reference sequence). V was clipped by 2 bases and J by 0 bases, with 11 bases between them. The CDR3 sequence is 16 residues long. CDR3 residues: CASSYGRDSSYNEQFF. The CDR3 coding sequence is TGTGCCAGCAGTTACGGGCGGGATAGCTCCTACAATGAGCAGTTCTTC.